A single sample gave rise to the 2 T cell receptor beta chains below, sequenced in a study of blood T cell repertoires in COVID-19. Sequencing was performed with immunoSEQ multiplex PCR; in TCRdb, only in-frame clones are kept and a portion is missing. Of some 150,000 clones listed, approximately 80% are singletons. Sequences were obtained from peripheral blood. The receptors were gathered from a man aged 60 to 69 with active or convalescent COVID-19.

This chain links TRBV19 with TRBJ2-7, with TRBD2 matching 10 bases. Trimming cost V 5 bases and J 4 bases; bases outside gene matches: 8. Germline V gives CDR1 LNHDA, CDR2 SQIVND (reference sequence). The CDR3 totals 15 residues. DNA for the CDR3: TGTGCCAGTAGTCAAAGCGGGAGGGCCTGGTACGAGCAGTACTTC. This translates into CASSQSGRAWYEQYF.

The chain links TRBV6-5 to TRBJ2-2; D perhaps matches TRBD1 (6 bases). The CDR3 length is 15 residues. The germline CDR1 and CDR2 sequences are MNHEY and SVGAGI. The V end was cut by 6 bases, the J end by 2 bases, with 13 bases between. This chain's CDR3 is CASSQQGSNTGELFF. DNA for the CDR3: TGTGCCAGCAGCCAACAGGGTTCAAACACCGGGGAGCTGTTTTTT.